What follows is one T cell receptor (beta chain) and its context. What it binds is not known. This entry is derived from a study of Tregs in tolerant kidney transplant recipients. Generated by immunoSEQ multiplex PCR, the TCRdb table keeps only in-frame clones and is missing some. The data contain about 87,000 clones, 93% of them singletons. Germline trimming cut 4 bases from V and 5 bases from J; bases unmatched to any gene: 3. The length of the CDR3 is 14 residues. Germline V gene sequence: CDR1 SGHTA, CDR2 FQGTGA. CD4+CD25+CD127- Tregs, CD4+CD25- non-Tregs, CD4 and CD8 cells were sorted. Notes on the study in general: In tolerant patients, donor-specific Tregs outgrew total Tregs, suggesting antigen-driven expansion.

The TCR sequence derives from a human donor who received a combined kidney and bone marrow transplant. The genes are TRBV7-3 and TRBJ2-5; TRBD2 agrees at 11 bases. This specimen consisted of CD4+ T cells from blood, obtained before the transplant. Here the CDR3 DNA reads TGTGCCAGCAGCTCTAGCGGGGGGTATGAGACCCAGTACTTC. Protein product: CASSSSGGYETQYF.